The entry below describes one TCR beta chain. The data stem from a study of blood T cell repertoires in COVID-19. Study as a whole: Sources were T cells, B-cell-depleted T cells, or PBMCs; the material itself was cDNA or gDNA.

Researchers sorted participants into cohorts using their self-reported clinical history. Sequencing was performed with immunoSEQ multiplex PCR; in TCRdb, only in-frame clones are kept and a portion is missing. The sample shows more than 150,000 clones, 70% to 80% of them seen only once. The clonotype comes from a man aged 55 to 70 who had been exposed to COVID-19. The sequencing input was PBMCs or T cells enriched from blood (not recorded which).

The CDR3: CASSLQASGGNEQFF. DNA for the CDR3: TGTGCCAGCAGCTTGCAGGCTAGCGGTGGGAATGAGCAGTTCTTC. This chain links TRBV5-6 with TRBJ2-1, with 7 nucleotides matching TRBD2. Germline V lookup: CDR1 SGHDT, CDR2 YYEEEE. The CDR3 is 15 amino acids. Germline trimming cut 1 base from V and 7 bases from J; bases unmatched to any gene: 8.